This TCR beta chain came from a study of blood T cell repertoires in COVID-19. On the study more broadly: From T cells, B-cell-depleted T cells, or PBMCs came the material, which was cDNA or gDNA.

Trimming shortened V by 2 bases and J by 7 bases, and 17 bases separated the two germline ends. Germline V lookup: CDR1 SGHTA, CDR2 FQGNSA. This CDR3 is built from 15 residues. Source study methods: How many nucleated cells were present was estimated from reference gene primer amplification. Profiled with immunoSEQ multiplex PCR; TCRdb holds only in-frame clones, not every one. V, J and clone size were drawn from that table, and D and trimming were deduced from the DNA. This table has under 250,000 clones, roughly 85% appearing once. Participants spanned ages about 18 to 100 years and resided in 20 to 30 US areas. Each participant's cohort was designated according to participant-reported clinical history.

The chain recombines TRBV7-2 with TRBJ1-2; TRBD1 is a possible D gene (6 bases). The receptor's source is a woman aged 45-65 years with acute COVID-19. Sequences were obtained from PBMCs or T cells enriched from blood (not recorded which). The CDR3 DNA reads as TGTGCCAGCAGCTTACAATTCGGACGGGGGGCTGGCTACACCTTC. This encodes CASSLQFGRGAGYTF.